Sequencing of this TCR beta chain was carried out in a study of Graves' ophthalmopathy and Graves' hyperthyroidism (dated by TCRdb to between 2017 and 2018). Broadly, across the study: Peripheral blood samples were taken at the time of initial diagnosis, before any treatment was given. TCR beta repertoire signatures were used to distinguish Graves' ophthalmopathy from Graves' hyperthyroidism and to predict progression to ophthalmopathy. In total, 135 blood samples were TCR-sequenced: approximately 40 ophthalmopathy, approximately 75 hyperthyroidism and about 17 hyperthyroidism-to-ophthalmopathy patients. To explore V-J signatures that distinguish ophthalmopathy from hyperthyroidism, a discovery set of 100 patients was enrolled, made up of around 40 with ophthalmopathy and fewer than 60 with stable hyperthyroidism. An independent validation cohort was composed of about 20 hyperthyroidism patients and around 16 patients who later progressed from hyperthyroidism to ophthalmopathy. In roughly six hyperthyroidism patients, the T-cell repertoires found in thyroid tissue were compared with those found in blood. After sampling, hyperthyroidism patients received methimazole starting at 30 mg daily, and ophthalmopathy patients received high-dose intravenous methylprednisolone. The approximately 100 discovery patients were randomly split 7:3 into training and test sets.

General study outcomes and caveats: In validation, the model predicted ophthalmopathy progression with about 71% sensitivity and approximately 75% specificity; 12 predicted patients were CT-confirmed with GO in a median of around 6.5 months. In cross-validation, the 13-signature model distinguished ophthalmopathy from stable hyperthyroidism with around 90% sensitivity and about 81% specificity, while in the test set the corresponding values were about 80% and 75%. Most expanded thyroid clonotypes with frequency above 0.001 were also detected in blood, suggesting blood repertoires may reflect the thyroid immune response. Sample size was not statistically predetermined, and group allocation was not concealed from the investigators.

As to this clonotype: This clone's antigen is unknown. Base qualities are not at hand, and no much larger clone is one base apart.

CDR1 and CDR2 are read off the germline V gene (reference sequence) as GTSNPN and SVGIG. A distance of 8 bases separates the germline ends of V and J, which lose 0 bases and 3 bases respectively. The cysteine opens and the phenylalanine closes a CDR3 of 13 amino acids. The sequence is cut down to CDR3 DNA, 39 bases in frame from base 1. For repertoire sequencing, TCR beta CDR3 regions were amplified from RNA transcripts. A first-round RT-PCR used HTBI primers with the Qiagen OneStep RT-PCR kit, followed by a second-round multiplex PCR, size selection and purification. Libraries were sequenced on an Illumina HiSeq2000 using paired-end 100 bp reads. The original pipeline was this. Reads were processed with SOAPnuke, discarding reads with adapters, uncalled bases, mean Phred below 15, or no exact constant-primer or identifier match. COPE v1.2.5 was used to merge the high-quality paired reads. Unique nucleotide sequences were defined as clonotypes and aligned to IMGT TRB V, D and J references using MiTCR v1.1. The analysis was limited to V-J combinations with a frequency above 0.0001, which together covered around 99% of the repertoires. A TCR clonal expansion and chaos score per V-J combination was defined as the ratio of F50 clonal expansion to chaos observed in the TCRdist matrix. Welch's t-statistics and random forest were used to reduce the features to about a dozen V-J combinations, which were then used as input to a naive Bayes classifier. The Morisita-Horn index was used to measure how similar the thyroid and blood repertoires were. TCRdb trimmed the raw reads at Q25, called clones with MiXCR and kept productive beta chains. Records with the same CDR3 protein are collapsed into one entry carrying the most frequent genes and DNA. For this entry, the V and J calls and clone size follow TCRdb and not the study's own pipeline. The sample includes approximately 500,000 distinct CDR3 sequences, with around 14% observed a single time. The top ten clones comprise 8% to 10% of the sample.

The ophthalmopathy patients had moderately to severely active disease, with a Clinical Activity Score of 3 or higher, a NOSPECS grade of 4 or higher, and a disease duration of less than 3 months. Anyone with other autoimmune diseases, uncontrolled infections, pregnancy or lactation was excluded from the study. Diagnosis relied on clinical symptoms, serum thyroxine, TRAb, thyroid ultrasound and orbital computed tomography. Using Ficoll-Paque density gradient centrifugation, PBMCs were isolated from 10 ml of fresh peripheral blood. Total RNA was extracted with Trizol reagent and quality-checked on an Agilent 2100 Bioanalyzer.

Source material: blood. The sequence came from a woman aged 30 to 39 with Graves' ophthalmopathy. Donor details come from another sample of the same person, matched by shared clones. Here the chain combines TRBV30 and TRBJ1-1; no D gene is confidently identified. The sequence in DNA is TGTGCCTGGAGTGTTTCGGGCCACACTGAAGCTTTCTTT. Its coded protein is CAWSVSGHTEAFF. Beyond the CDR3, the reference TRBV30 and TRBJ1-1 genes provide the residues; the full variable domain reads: SQTIHQWPATLVQPVGSPLSLECTVEGTSNPNLYWYRQAAGRGLQLLFYSVGIGQISSEVPQNLSASRPQDRQFILSSKKLLLSDSGFYLCAWSVSGHTEAFFGQGTRLTVV.